The rows below give T cell receptor beta chains drawn from one sample of a study of OX40 agonist ivuxolimab in advanced cancers. The assay was immunoSEQ multiplex PCR, and TCRdb's table has in-frame clones only and misses some. The sample lists tens of thousands of clones; around 73% were seen once. The material sequenced was CD4+ or CD8+ T cells sorted from blood, taken in a trial of the OX40 agonist ivuxolimab. Receptor source: an adult with an advanced solid tumor such as melanoma, head and neck, liver or kidney cancer. Both conserved end residues are part of each CDR3.

CDR3 length: 13
V gene: TRBV28
J gene: TRBJ2-3
CDR3 protein: CASSLAGGDTQYF

CDR3 length: 13
V gene: TRBV28
J gene: TRBJ2-3
CDR3 protein: CASLPGQVDTQYF

CDR3 length: 12
V gene: TRBV19
J gene: TRBJ2-1
CDR3 protein: CASRPSGGLAFF

CDR3 length: 16
V gene: TRBV7-2
J gene: TRBJ1-4
CDR3 protein: CASSSYPTGQNEKLFF

CDR3 length: 11
V gene: TRBV30
J gene: TRBJ2-1
CDR3 protein: CAWSVQSEQFF

CDR3 length: 14
V gene: TRBV27
J gene: TRBJ2-7
CDR3 protein: CASSTSGLSYEQYF

CDR3 length: 12
V gene: TRBV2
J gene: TRBJ2-1
CDR3 protein: CASVLQYNEQFF

CDR3 length: 16
V gene: TRBV12-2
J gene: TRBJ2-3
CDR3 protein: CASRSDSGDGTDTQYF

CDR3 length: 15
V gene: TRBV19
J gene: TRBJ2-7
CDR3 protein: CASSISGQGTYEQYF

CDR3 length: 12
V gene: TRBV6-1
J gene: TRBJ2-7
CDR3 protein: CASSAPSYEQYF

CDR3 length: 15
V gene: TRBV6-1
J gene: TRBJ2-7
CDR3 protein: CASSERPGEYYEQYF

CDR3 length: 15
V gene: TRBV7-9
J gene: TRBJ2-3
CDR3 protein: CASSLFPDYTDTQYF

CDR3 length: 15
V gene: TRBV19
J gene: TRBJ1-2
CDR3 protein: CASSIDRGLDYGYTF

CDR3 length: 11
V gene: TRBV5-1
J gene: TRBJ1-1
CDR3 protein: CASSLDGTLYF

CDR3 length: 15
V gene: TRBV27
J gene: TRBJ2-3
CDR3 protein: CASSFSGSGADTQYF

CDR3 length: 16
V gene: TRBV7-3
J gene: TRBJ2-2
CDR3 protein: CASSDWGSTNTGELFF

CDR3 length: 15
V gene: TRBV5-1
J gene: TRBJ2-3
CDR3 protein: CASSPGSMRTDTQYF

CDR3 length: 14
V gene: TRBV19
J gene: TRBJ2-1
CDR3 protein: CASSFKDRANEQFF

CDR3 length: 15
V gene: TRBV21-1
J gene: TRBJ2-1
CDR3 protein: CASSSRGPLNNEQFF

CDR3 length: 15
V gene: TRBV6-1
J gene: TRBJ1-4
CDR3 protein: CASSTGQPTNEKLFF

CDR3 length: 18
V gene: TRBV27
J gene: TRBJ2-7
CDR3 protein: CASSPTPSLGDRVYEQYF

CDR3 length: 17
V gene: TRBV14
J gene: TRBJ2-1
CDR3 protein: CASSHGLGTTRNNEQFF

CDR3 length: 14
V gene: TRBV10-2
J gene: TRBJ2-1
CDR3 protein: CASRTSGGGDEQFF

CDR3 length: 13
V gene: TRBV6-4
J gene: TRBJ2-7
CDR3 protein: CASSDSSGTRQYF

CDR3 length: 14
V gene: TRBV11-2
J gene: TRBJ1-6
CDR3 protein: CASSLLQGSSPLHF

CDR3 length: 14
V gene: TRBV9
J gene: TRBJ2-1
CDR3 protein: CASSVVVGGNEQFF

CDR3 length: 15
V gene: TRBV6-1
J gene: TRBJ1-4
CDR3 protein: CASSLRDPTNEKLFF

CDR3 length: 16
V gene: TRBV28
J gene: TRBJ1-2
CDR3 protein: CASRTTGILSRYGYTF

CDR3 length: 13
V gene: TRBV14
J gene: TRBJ1-1
CDR3 protein: CASSQVRGDEAFF

CDR3 length: 14
V gene: TRBV7-2
J gene: TRBJ2-3
CDR3 protein: CASSFTRGTDTQYF

CDR3 length: 13
V gene: TRBV7-2
J gene: TRBJ2-7
CDR3 protein: CASSLAGENEQYF

CDR3 length: 17
V gene: TRBV27
J gene: TRBJ2-2
CDR3 protein: CASSFRPPGAVTGELFF

CDR3 length: 13
V gene: TRBV29-1
J gene: TRBJ1-2
CDR3 protein: CSVEVNRGKGYTF

CDR3 length: 15
V gene: TRBV27
J gene: TRBJ1-2
CDR3 protein: CASSFFDGRNYGYTF

CDR3 length: 15
V gene: TRBV10-3
J gene: TRBJ2-2
CDR3 protein: CAISGLAGNTGELFF

CDR3 length: 11
V gene: TRBV6-1
J gene: TRBJ2-1
CDR3 protein: CASRRDREQFF

CDR3 length: 15
V gene: TRBV5-1
J gene: TRBJ2-3
CDR3 protein: CASSQDGTVVNTQYF

CDR3 length: 13
V gene: TRBV5-5
J gene: TRBJ1-1
CDR3 protein: CASSPWRNTEAFF

CDR3 length: 14
V gene: TRBV14
J gene: TRBJ2-5
CDR3 protein: CASSTRDFQETQYF

CDR3 length: 14
V gene: TRBV5-8
J gene: TRBJ2-1
CDR3 protein: CASRGGSSYNEQFF

CDR3 length: 14
V gene: TRBV11-3
J gene: TRBJ2-2
CDR3 protein: CATQGQGGTGELFF

CDR3 length: 13
V gene: TRBV14
J gene: TRBJ1-2
CDR3 protein: CASSQGGNYGYTF

CDR3 length: 11
V gene: TRBV5-1
J gene: TRBJ2-3
CDR3 protein: CASSLGGTQYF